Below, 21 T cell receptor beta chains from the same sample are listed, as sequenced in a study of blood T cell repertoires in COVID-19. Profiled with immunoSEQ multiplex PCR; TCRdb holds only in-frame clones, not every one. The sample has roughly 87,000 clones, 89% seen once. The sample consisted of peripheral blood. These receptors originate from a woman over 75 with active COVID-19.

The chain combines TRBV18 with TRBJ2-7; 9 bases map to TRBD1. Germline CDR1 KGHSH, CDR2 LQKENI. Trimming took 3 bases from V and 9 from J; bases not matched to a gene: 3. This CDR3 region has 12 residues. This CDR3 is CASSPDRGAQYF. CDR3 nucleotide sequence: TGTGCCAGCTCACCGGACAGGGGCGCGCAGTACTTC.

V is TRBV18 and J is TRBJ2-5, with 13 bases identical to TRBD2. Unmatched junction bases numbered 11, after V lost 4 bases and J lost 3 bases. CDR3 length equals 18 residues. The germline V gene has CDR1 KGHSH and CDR2 LQKENI. The chain's CDR3 is CASSLTGTSGISKETQYF. The CDR3 region has the DNA TGTGCCAGCTCACTGACCGGGACTAGCGGGATATCAAAAGAGACCCAGTACTTC.

This CDR3 is CASKRAGDTDTQYF. The CDR3 bases are TGTGCCAGCAAAAGAGCCGGGGACACAGATACGCAGTATTTT. This chain joins TRBV28 and TRBJ2-3, with a tentative D call TRBD2 (5 bases). Germline V gene data show CDR1 as MDHEN and CDR2 as SYDVKM. This CDR3 has 14 amino acids. Trimming took 7 bases from V and 2 from J, leaving 13 bases between them.

The chain is built from TRBV9 and TRBJ2-1, with TRBD2 matching over 12 bases. CDR3 length: 21 amino acids. Germline assignment: CDR1 SGDLS and CDR2 YYNGEE. Trimming removed 3 bases from V and 5 bases from J; junction bases left unmatched: 21. The DNA for the CDR3 is TGTGCCAGCAGCGCCCGTCCCACTAGCGGGGGGAACTATCCGAGCGACAATGAGCAGTTCTTC. Amino acid sequence: CASSARPTSGGNYPSDNEQFF.

The chain joins TRBV3-1 (or the pseudogene TRBV3-2) to TRBJ2-1; 12 positions match TRBD2. CDR1 is LGHDT and CDR2 is YNNKEL in the germline V gene (reference sequence). Trimming at V came to 4 bases and at J to 6 bases, leaving 7 bases not matched to a gene. The CDR3 loop spans 16 amino acids. CDR3 region: CASSRRTSGVTNEQFF. The CDR3 DNA reads as TGTGCCAGCAGCCGCCGGACTAGCGGGGTGACCAATGAGCAGTTCTTC.

The chain combines TRBV5-1 with TRBJ2-2; D is possibly TRBD2 (6 bases). This CDR3 comprises 13 residues. Germline lookup yields CDR1 SGHRS and CDR2 YFSETQ. Trimming stripped 4 bases from V and 9 bases from J, with 13 bases between. In DNA form, the CDR3 reads TGCGCCAGCAGCCTTCCGGCGGGACGGGAGCTGTTTTTT. This encodes CASSLPAGRELFF.

V and J are TRBV18 and TRBJ2-2; 15 bases fit TRBD2. The CDR3 loop spans 15 amino acids. Trimming at V came to 4 bases and at J to 10 bases, leaving 4 bases not matched to a gene. Germline V gene sequence: CDR1 KGHSH, CDR2 LQKENI. CDR3 sequence reads: CASSQGLAGGSELFF. The CDR3 DNA reads as TGTGCCAGCTCACAGGGACTAGCGGGAGGATCGGAGCTGTTTTTT.

The CDR3 DNA reads TGTGCCAGCTCACCTCCCCGGACAGGGGGTTATTCACCCCTCCACTTT. This codes for CASSPPRTGGYSPLHF. The rearrangement uses TRBV18 and TRBJ1-6; TRBD1 matches at 10 bases. The germline CDR1 and CDR2 sequences are KGHSH and LQKENI. V trimming: 3 bases; J trimming: 8 bases; junction bases outside the gene matches: 7. The CDR3 is 16 residues long.

This clone was detected a few times. The rearrangement links TRBV27 to TRBJ1-5; D is uncertain. The germline V gene has CDR1 MNHEY and CDR2 SMNVEV (reference sequence). V dropped 6 bases and J dropped 0 bases, with 9 bases sitting between them. The CDR3 has 14 residues. CDR3 region: CASSLHGSNQPQHF. CDR3 in DNA: TGTGCCAGCAGCCTCCACGGTAGCAATCAGCCCCAGCATTTT.

V gene TRBV27 combines with J gene TRBJ2-3; the D gene is possibly TRBD2 (5 bases). Germline loops: CDR1 MNHEY, CDR2 SMNVEV (reference sequence). The CDR3 has 12 amino acids. Trimming cost V 6 bases and J 5 bases, with 9 bases left between them. As DNA, the CDR3 is TGTGCCAGCAGACTAGAGGGAGATACGCAGTATTTT. Translated, it gives CASRLEGDTQYF.

The rearrangement links TRBV9 to TRBJ2-7; 11 bases agree with TRBD1. Germline V gene data show CDR1 as SGDLS and CDR2 as YYNGEE. This CDR3 contains 15 residues. V dropped 4 bases and J dropped 4; count of bases not matched to a gene: 7. CDR3 protein: CASSSPDRGLYEQYF. CDR3 nucleotides: TGTGCCAGCAGCTCGCCGGACAGGGGGCTATACGAGCAGTACTTC.

The V gene is TRBV5-1, the J gene TRBJ2-6; D perhaps matches TRBD1 (5 bases). Trimming stripped 4 bases from V and 0 bases from J, with 8 bases between. The CDR3 runs to 15 residues. Germline V gene data show CDR1 as SGHRS and CDR2 as YFSETQ. The CDR3 loop is CASSATVSGANVLTF. The CDR3, as DNA: TGCGCCAGCAGCGCGACAGTCTCTGGGGCCAACGTCCTGACTTTC. The full variable domain, completed using reference TRBV5-1 and TRBJ2-6, is KAGVTQTPRYLIKTRGQQVTLSCSPISGHRSVSWYQQTPGQGLQFLFEYFSETQRNKGNFPGRFSGRQFSNSRSEMNVSTLELGDSALYLCASSATVSGANVLTFGAGSRLTVL.

The CDR3 loop is CASSSSSGRGGNEQFF. The CDR3 DNA reads as TGTGCCAGCAGCTCCTCTAGCGGGAGGGGGGGCAATGAGCAGTTCTTC. The chain carries TRBV11-2 and TRBJ2-1; 12 bases map to TRBD2. Germline CDR1 reads SGHAT; CDR2 reads FQNNGV. J gave up 6 bases and V 4 bases, and 7 bases lay outside the gene matches. This CDR3 contains 16 residues.

This clone was picked up one time. The gene calls are TRBV9 and TRBJ2-1, with 8 bases lining up with TRBD2. V was pared by 0 bases and J by 6 bases, with 2 bases of the junction left unmatched. Looked up from germline, CDR1 is SGDLS and CDR2 is YYNGEE. This CDR3 region has 14 residues. In DNA form, the CDR3 reads TGTGCCAGCAGCGTAGGACTAGCGTCCAATGAGCAGTTCTTC. Its translation is CASSVGLASNEQFF.

The chain carries TRBV6-2 or TRBV6-3 and TRBJ2-3, with 11 bases lining up with TRBD2. J gave up 0 bases and V 5 bases, and 4 bases lay outside the gene matches. Germline CDR1 is MNHEY and CDR2 is SVGEGT. The CDR3 is made up of 16 amino acids. The CDR3 bases are TGTGCCAGCAGTACCAGACTAGCGGGAAGCACAGATACGCAGTATTTT. Encoded protein: CASSTRLAGSTDTQYF.

The gene calls are TRBV9 and TRBJ1-2; no reliable D call. V shed 0 bases and J shed 0 bases, with 6 bases lying between them. The CDR3 covers 14 residues. CDR1 SGDLS and CDR2 YYNGEE come from the germline V gene. CDR3 in amino acids: CASSVDRPNYGYTF. Written as DNA, the CDR3 is TGTGCCAGCAGCGTAGACAGACCTAACTATGGCTACACCTTC.

V and J are TRBV28 and TRBJ1-4; TRBD1 aligns across 7 bases. This CDR3 region has 21 residues. Looked up from germline, CDR1 is MDHEN and CDR2 is SYDVKM. V lost 3 bases, J lost 2 bases, and 21 bases stayed unmatched. CDR3 bases: TGTGCCAGCAGTTTTGCGACGCTAGGACAGGATTTATGGGACACTAATGAAAAACTGTTTTTT. This codes for CASSFATLGQDLWDTNEKLFF.

The chain carries TRBV6-5 and TRBJ2-1, with TRBD2 matching 8 bases. Trimming removed 5 bases from V and 6 bases from J; junction bases left unmatched: 6. The CDR3 totals 14 residues. From germline, CDR1 is MNHEY and CDR2 SVGAGI. CDR3 sequence reads: CASSRWRGVNEQFF. The CDR3 DNA sequence: TGTGCCAGCAGTAGGTGGCGGGGGGTCAATGAGCAGTTCTTC.

The gene calls are TRBV9 and TRBJ2-3; D gene ambiguous. The CDR3 spans 15 residues. Per the germline V gene, CDR1 is SGDLS and CDR2 is YYNGEE. The V end was cut by 0 bases, the J end by 0 bases, with 8 bases between. In DNA form, the CDR3 reads TGTGCCAGCAGCGTAGGATTTACTAGCACAGATACGCAGTATTTT. This codes for CASSVGFTSTDTQYF.

The gene calls are TRBV5-4 and TRBJ2-1; tentative D call: TRBD2 (6 bases). Germline V CDR1 and CDR2: SGHNT, YYREEE (reference sequence). Trimming removed 3 bases from V and 1 base from J, with 8 bases in between. This CDR3 is built from 14 residues. CDR3: CASSWDSSYNEQFF. The CDR3 DNA is TGTGCCAGCAGCTGGGACTCGTCCTACAATGAGCAGTTCTTC.

This rearrangement joins TRBV23-1 to TRBJ1-3; no clear D gene. TRBV23-1 is an ORF, and what it does is uncertain. Trimming stripped 4 bases from V and 3 bases from J, with 10 bases between. The CDR3 is made up of 14 amino acids. CDR3 sequence reads: CASSRARIGNTIYF. As DNA, the CDR3 is TGCGCCAGCAGTCGGGCGCGAATTGGAAACACCATATATTTT.